This TCR beta chain comes out of a study of PD-L1 blockade in urothelial cancer. The germline V and J ends were trimmed by 2 bases and 5 bases, with 9 bases remaining between them. CDR3 length: 13 residues. CDR1 and CDR2 (germline): LNHNV, YYDKDF (reference sequence). What went into each PCR as a spike was synthetic TCR analog templates. This table comes from immunoSEQ multiplex PCR, and its TCRdb copy is limited to in-frame clones, with some not included. The data contain more than 45,000 clones, roughly 77% of them singletons. The source is a man in his 70s with urothelial cancer. The rearrangement links TRBV15 to TRBJ1-2; D gene ambiguous. The sample here was PBMCs, taken around atezolizumab (anti-PD-L1) treatment. For the CDR3, the DNA is TGTGCCACCAGCAGAAGGGAGAAGTATGGCTACACCTTC. As protein: CATSRREKYGYTF.